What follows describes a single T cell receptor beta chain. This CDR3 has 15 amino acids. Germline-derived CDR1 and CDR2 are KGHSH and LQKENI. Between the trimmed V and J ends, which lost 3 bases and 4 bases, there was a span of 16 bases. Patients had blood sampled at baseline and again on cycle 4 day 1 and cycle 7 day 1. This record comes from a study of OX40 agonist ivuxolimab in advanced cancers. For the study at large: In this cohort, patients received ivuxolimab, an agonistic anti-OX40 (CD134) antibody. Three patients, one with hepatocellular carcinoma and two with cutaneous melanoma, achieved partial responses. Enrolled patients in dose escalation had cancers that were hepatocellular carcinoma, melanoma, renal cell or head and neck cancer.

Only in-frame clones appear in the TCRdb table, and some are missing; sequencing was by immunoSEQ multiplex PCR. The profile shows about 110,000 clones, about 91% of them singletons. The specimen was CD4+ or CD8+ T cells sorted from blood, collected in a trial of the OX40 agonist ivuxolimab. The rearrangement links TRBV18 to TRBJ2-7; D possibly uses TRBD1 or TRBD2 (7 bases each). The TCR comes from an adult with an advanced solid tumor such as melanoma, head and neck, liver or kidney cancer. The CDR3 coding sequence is TGTGCCAGCTCACCCCCGGGACAGCGGGATTACGAGCAGTACTTC. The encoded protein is CASSPPGQRDYEQYF.